This record covers a single TCR beta chain. In the authors' workflow: Counts of nucleated cells, estimated from reference gene primer amplification, were obtained. Sequencing used immunoSEQ multiplex PCR; TCRdb keeps in-frame clones, though not all of them. That table is the source of V, J and clone size, and D and trimming were worked out from the DNA. The sample yields approximately 99,000 clones, around 88% seen once. Seattle's enrolled individuals joined amid active infection and were then monitored longitudinally. This record comes from a study of blood T cell repertoires in COVID-19. The overall study: The study drew acute and convalescent COVID-19 samples from the United States, Italy and Spain. Sources were T cells, B-cell-depleted T cells, or PBMCs; the material itself was cDNA or gDNA.

J gave up 7 bases and V 4 bases, and 6 bases lay outside the gene matches. The CDR3 has 14 residues. Germline CDR1 KGHSY, CDR2 FQNENV. The chain couples TRBV16 to TRBJ1-5; 8 bases fit TRBD1. The sample taken for sequencing was peripheral blood. This sequence originates from a man aged 45-60 years with COVID-19, enrolled during active disease. In DNA, the CDR3 is TGTGCCAGCAGCCCGGACAGGGCTGGACAGCCCCAGCATTTT. It specifies CASSPDRAGQPQHF.